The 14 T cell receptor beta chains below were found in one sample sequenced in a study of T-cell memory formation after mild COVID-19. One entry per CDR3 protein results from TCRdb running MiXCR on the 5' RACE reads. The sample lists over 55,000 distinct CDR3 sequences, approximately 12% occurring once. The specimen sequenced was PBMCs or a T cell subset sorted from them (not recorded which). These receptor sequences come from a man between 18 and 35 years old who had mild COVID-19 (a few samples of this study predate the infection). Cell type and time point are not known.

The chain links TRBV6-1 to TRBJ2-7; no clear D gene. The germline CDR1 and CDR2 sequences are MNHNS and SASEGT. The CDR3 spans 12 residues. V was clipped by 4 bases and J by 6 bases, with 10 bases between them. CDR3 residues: CASSVGQIEQYV. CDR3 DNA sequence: TGTGCCAGCAGTGTTGGGCAGATCGAGCAGTACGTC.

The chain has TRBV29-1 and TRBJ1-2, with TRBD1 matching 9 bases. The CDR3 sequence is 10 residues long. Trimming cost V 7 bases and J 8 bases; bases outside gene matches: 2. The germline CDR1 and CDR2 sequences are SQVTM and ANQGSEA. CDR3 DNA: TGCAGCGACGGACAGGGGGGCTACACCTTC. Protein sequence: CSDGQGGYTF.

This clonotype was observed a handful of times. CDR3 DNA sequence: TGTGCCAGCTCACCCTCCGGACGGTATAGCAATCAGCCCCAGCATTTT. Translating gives CASSPSGRYSNQPQHF. The chain couples TRBV18 to TRBJ1-5, with unresolved D. Trimming cost V 3 bases and J 0 bases, with 12 bases left between them. CDR3 length: 16 residues. Germline loops: CDR1 KGHSH, CDR2 LQKENI.

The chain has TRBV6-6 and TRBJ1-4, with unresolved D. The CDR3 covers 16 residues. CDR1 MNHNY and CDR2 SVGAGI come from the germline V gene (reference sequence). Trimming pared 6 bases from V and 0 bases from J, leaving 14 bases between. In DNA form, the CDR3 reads TGTGCCAGCAGGGACGTTGGGTTGGCAACTAATGAAAAACTGTTTTTT. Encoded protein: CASRDVGLATNEKLFF.

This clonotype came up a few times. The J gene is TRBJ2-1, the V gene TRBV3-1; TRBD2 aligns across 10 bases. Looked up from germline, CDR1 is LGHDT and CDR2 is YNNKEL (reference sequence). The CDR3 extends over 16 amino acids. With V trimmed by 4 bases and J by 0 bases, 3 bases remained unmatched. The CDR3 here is CASSRLAGRSYNEQFF. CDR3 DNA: TGTGCCAGCAGCCGACTAGCGGGCCGCTCCTACAATGAGCAGTTCTTC.

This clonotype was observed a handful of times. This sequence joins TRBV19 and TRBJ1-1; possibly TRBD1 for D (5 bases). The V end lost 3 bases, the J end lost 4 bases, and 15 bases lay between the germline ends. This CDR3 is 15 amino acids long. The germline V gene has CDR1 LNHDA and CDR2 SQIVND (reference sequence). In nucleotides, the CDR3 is TGTGCCAGTAGTATGAGTGGGGCGCCTCCCACTGAAGCTTTCTTT. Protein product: CASSMSGAPPTEAFF. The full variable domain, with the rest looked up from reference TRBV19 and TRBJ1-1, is DGGITQSPKYLFRKEGQNVTLSCEQNLNHDAMYWYRQDPGQGLRLIYYSQIVNDFQKGDIAEGYSVSREKKESFPLTVTSAQKNPTAFYLCASSMSGAPPTEAFFGQGTRLTVV.

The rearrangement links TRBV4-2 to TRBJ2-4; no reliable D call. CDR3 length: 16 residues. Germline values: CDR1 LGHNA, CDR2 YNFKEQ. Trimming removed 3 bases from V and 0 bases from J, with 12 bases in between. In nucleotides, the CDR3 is TGTGCCAGCAGCCAGGGCGGTCCTTTAGCCAAAAACATTCAGTACTTC. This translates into CASSQGGPLAKNIQYF.

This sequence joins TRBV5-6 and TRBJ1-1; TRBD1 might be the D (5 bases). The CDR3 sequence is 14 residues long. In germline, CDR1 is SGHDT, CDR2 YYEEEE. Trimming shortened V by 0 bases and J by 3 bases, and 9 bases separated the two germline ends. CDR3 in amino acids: CASSLAGGYTEAFF. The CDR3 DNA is TGTGCCAGCAGCTTGGCGGGGGGGTACACTGAAGCTTTCTTT.

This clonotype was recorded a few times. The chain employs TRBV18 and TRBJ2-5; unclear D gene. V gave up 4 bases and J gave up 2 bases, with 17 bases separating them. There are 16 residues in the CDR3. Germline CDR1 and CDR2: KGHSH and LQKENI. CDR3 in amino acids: CASSRAVPTAQETQYF. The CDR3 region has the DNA TGTGCCAGCTCACGGGCGGTTCCTACGGCTCAAGAGACCCAGTACTTC.

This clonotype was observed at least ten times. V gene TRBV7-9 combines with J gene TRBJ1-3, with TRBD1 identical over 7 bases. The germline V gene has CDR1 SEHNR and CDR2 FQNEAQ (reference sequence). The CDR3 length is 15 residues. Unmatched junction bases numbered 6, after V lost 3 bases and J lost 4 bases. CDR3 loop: CASSFPGTAGNTIYF. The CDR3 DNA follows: TGTGCCAGCAGCTTCCCCGGGACAGCAGGAAACACCATATATTTT.

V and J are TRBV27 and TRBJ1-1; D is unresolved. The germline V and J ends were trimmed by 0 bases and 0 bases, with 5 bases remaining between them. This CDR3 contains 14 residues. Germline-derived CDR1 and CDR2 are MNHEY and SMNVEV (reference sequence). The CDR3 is CASSLSGMNTEAFF. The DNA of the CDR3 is TGTGCCAGCAGTTTATCGGGGATGAACACTGAAGCTTTCTTT.

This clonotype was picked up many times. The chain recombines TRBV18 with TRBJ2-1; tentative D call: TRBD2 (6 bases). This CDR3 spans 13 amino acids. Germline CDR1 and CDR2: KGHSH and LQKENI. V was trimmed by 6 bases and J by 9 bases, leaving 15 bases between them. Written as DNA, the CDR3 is TGTGCCAGCTCCCCCTTGGAGGAGGGTGAGCAGTTCTTC. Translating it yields CASSPLEEGEQFF. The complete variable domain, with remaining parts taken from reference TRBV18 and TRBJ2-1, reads NAGVMQNPRHLVRRRGQEARLRCSPMKGHSHVYWYRQLPEEGLKFMVYLQKENIIDESGMPKERFSAEFPKEGPSILRIQQVVRGDSAAYFCASSPLEEGEQFFGPGTRLTVL.

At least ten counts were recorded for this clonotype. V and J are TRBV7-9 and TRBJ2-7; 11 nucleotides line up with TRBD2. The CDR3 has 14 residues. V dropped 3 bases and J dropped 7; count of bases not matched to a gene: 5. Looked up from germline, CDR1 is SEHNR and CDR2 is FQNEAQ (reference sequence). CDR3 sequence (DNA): TGTGCCAGCAGCTTTGCTAGCGGGGGGTTTGAGCAGTACGTC. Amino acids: CASSFASGGFEQYV.

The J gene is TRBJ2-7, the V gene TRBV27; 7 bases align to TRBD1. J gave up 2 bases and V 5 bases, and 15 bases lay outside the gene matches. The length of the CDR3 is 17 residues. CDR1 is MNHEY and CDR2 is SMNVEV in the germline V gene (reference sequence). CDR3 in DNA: TGTGCCAGCAGTCCGTTCCTTGACAGGGTCGGGACCTACGAGCAGTACTTC. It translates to CASSPFLDRVGTYEQYF.